The 21 T cell receptor beta chains below were found in one sample sequenced in a study of beta chain features in type 1 diabetes. Findings and limits, study-wide: In all four CD4+ subsets, TCRB CDR3 length was significantly, moderately reduced in type 1 diabetes.

These receptors have no known antigen. All of the isolated RNA was reverse transcribed, so expressed TCRB transcripts were sequenced. Clones were sequenced by immunoSEQ multiplex PCR, and TCRdb holds only the in-frame ones, with some missing. Here the sample spans 150,000 to 190,000 clones, about a tenth being singletons. Source material: central memory CD4+ T cells from blood. Receptors were obtained from a man younger than 45 with type 1 diabetes.

This chain joins TRBV5-1 and TRBJ2-2; no definite D call. The V gene's germline CDR1 is SGHRS and CDR2 YFSETQ. The CDR3 length is 16 residues. V lost 6 bases and J lost 4, with 19 bases in between. For the CDR3, the DNA is TGCGCCAGCAATAACTCACACTTCACGGGCACCGGGGAGCTGTTTTTT. Amino acids: CASNNSHFTGTGELFF. Using reference TRBV5-1 and TRBJ2-2 for the parts outside the CDR3, the full variable domain is KAGVTQTPRYLIKTRGQQVTLSCSPISGHRSVSWYQQTPGQGLQFLFEYFSETQRNKGNFPGRFSGRQFSNSRSEMNVSTLELGDSALYLCASNNSHFTGTGELFFGEGSRLTVL.

The J gene is TRBJ2-3, the V gene TRBV7-2; D remains ambiguous. Deletions cut 3 bases from V and 0 bases from J, with 10 bases between. This CDR3 comprises 15 residues. CDR1 and CDR2 (germline): SGHTA, FQGNSA. The CDR3 spells CASSFGSVSTDTQYF. DNA for the CDR3: TGTGCCAGCAGCTTCGGAAGCGTGAGCACAGATACGCAGTATTTT.

This rearrangement joins TRBV20-1 to TRBJ2-3; no reliable D call. Germline V gives CDR1 DFQATT, CDR2 SNEGSKA (reference sequence). There are 11 residues in the CDR3. V was pared by 8 bases and J by 6 bases, with 12 bases between. The CDR3 loop is CSPTPRDTQYF. CDR3 coding DNA: TGCAGTCCGACTCCTAGGGATACGCAGTATTTT.

This clone was detected a few times. The chain combines TRBV7-9 with TRBJ2-4; 9 bases map to TRBD1. Trimming took 5 bases from V and 0 from J; bases not matched to a gene: 8. In germline, CDR1 is SEHNR, CDR2 FQNEAQ (reference sequence). This CDR3 is built from 17 residues. The CDR3, as DNA: TGTGCCAGCAGCAAACGTACAGGGGGCTTAGCCAAAAACATTCAGTACTTC. Translating it yields CASSKRTGGLAKNIQYF.

This clone has a handful of counts. The chain has TRBV18 and TRBJ1-5; tentative D call: TRBD1 (5 bases). The CDR3 contains 14 residues. Trimming left V 6 bases short and J 5 bases short, with 14 bases between. CDR1 and CDR2 from the germline V gene are KGHSH and LQKENI. This chain's CDR3 is CASSGDSRDQPQHF. As DNA, the CDR3 is TGTGCCAGCTCGGGCGACAGTAGAGATCAGCCCCAGCATTTT.

This clone was counted a few times. V gene TRBV28 combines with J gene TRBJ2-2, with 14 bases lining up with TRBD2. CDR1 and CDR2 (germline): MDHEN, SYDVKM. The CDR3 covers 18 residues. V shed 6 bases, J shed 1 base, and the junction held 7 bases outside the gene matches. The CDR3 region is CASRPPGLAGVNTGELFF. CDR3 in DNA: TGTGCCAGCAGGCCACCGGGACTAGCGGGAGTGAACACCGGGGAGCTGTTTTTT.

This clone was found a few times. This chain joins TRBV4-3 and TRBJ2-3; 9 bases are shared with TRBD2. Trimming cost V 2 bases and J 2 bases; bases outside gene matches: 5. CDR1 and CDR2 (germline): LGHNA, YSLEER. The CDR3 extends over 16 amino acids. CDR3 sequence reads: CASSQRLADYTDTQYF. For the CDR3, the DNA is TGCGCCAGCAGCCAACGACTAGCGGACTACACAGATACGCAGTATTTT.

V usage is TRBV28 and J usage is TRBJ2-5; tentative D call: TRBD2 (6 bases). The ends were cut back, 8 bases at V and 4 bases at J, with 11 bases in the middle. Germline CDR1 reads MDHEN; CDR2 reads SYDVKM. The CDR3 is 12 amino acids. This CDR3 reads CASHPGGETQYF. DNA of the CDR3: TGTGCCAGCCATCCCGGGGGAGAGACCCAGTACTTC.

The rearrangement links TRBV7-2 to TRBJ1-1, with 12 bases identical to TRBD1. V lost 3 bases and J lost 1; bases outside the gene matches: 6. Germline-derived CDR1 and CDR2 are SGHTA and FQGNSA. There are 17 residues in the CDR3. The CDR3: CASSFGGTGGSNTEAFF. CDR3 DNA sequence: TGTGCCAGCAGCTTTGGTGGGACAGGGGGCTCGAACACTGAAGCTTTCTTT.

This clone was seen a few times. The rearrangement joins TRBV4-2 to TRBJ2-1; the D gene is possibly TRBD2 (6 bases). V lost 0 bases, J lost 1 base, and 7 bases lay in between. The CDR3 length is 15 residues. The germline V gene has CDR1 LGHNA and CDR2 YNFKEQ. CDR3 region: CASSQEGTSYNEQFF. The CDR3 bases are TGTGCCAGCAGCCAAGAAGGGACTTCCTACAATGAGCAGTTCTTC.

This clone was counted only a few times. This chain joins TRBV7-3 and TRBJ2-7; TRBD1 matches at 8 bases. The germline V gene has CDR1 SGHTA and CDR2 FQGTGA. J lost 5 bases, V lost 5 bases, and 11 bases had no gene match. The CDR3 is 15 residues long. The CDR3 region is CASSPQGVLGDEQYF. CDR3 coding DNA: TGTGCCAGCAGCCCACAGGGGGTTCTTGGCGACGAGCAGTACTTC.

This clone was counted only a few times. The genes are TRBV19 and TRBJ2-1, with TRBD2 matching 9 bases. This CDR3 has 15 residues. Trimming took 4 bases from V and 7 from J; bases not matched to a gene: 8. Germline values: CDR1 LNHDA, CDR2 SQIVND (reference sequence). The CDR3 bases are TGTGCCAGTAGTACCAGCGGGAGGTGGACTAATGAGCAGTTCTTC. Amino acids: CASSTSGRWTNEQFF.

The chain carries TRBV30 and TRBJ1-2; no reliable D call. CDR3 length: 13 residues. Germline V gives CDR1 GTSNPN, CDR2 SVGIG (reference sequence). The V and J ends lost 4 bases and 4 bases respectively, with 13 bases between them. DNA of the CDR3: TGTGCCTGGACCCCAGAGGAGGGCTATGGCTACACCTTC. Translation gives CAWTPEEGYGYTF.

This clone turned up a few times. This sequence joins TRBV5-6 and TRBJ2-1, with 9 nucleotides matching TRBD1. V trimming: 4 bases; J trimming: 6 bases; junction bases outside the gene matches: 8. This CDR3 spans 15 amino acids. Germline V gene lookup returns CDR1 SGHDT and CDR2 YYEEEE. The CDR3 nucleotides read TGTGCCAGCAGCCTCGGACAGGGGAACGTCAATGAGCAGTTCTTC. Translating it yields CASSLGQGNVNEQFF.

In this sample, this clone turned up a few times. The chain carries TRBV7-9 and TRBJ1-1; tentative D call: TRBD1 (6 bases). The germline V gene encodes CDR1 SEHNR and CDR2 FQNEAQ (reference sequence). The CDR3 has 13 residues. Trimming stripped 4 bases from V and 2 bases from J, with 8 bases between. The CDR3 sequence is CASSSQGNTEAFF. The CDR3 DNA follows: TGTGCCAGCAGCTCACAGGGTAACACTGAAGCTTTCTTT.

This clone showed up just a few times. This chain links TRBV4-3 with TRBJ1-4; the match to TRBD1 covers 7 bases. This CDR3 has 16 residues. Trimming removed 0 bases from V and 5 bases from J; junction bases left unmatched: 6. Germline values: CDR1 LGHNA, CDR2 YSLEER. The CDR3 region has the DNA TGCGCCAGCAGCCAAGACGGGGGACAGCAGAATGAAAAACTGTTTTTT. This gives the protein CASSQDGGQQNEKLFF.

This clone was seen a few times. The chain combines TRBV19 with TRBJ2-1; 8 bases align to TRBD2. From germline, CDR1 is LNHDA and CDR2 SQIVND (reference sequence). The length of the CDR3 is 15 residues. The junction had 11 bases not matched to a gene; V was cut back by 8 bases and J by 5 bases. In DNA, the CDR3 is TGTGCCAGTGCTCCCTTAGCGGGATGGGACAATGAGCAGTTCTTC. Protein sequence: CASAPLAGWDNEQFF.

This clone occurred a few times. J is TRBJ2-1 and V is TRBV25-1, with TRBD1 matching 8 bases. Trimming took 6 bases from V and 6 from J; bases not matched to a gene: 4. Germline CDR1 is MGHDK and CDR2 is SYGVNS. The CDR3 is 13 amino acids. The CDR3 bases are TGTGCCAGCAGCGGGACAGGCCTCAATGAGCAGTTCTTC. Translation: CASSGTGLNEQFF.

This chain connects TRBV7-9 to TRBJ2-1, with 8 bases lining up with TRBD2. The CDR3 runs 15 residues. After removal of 6 bases from V and 5 bases from J, the junction contained 9 bases not matched to a gene. CDR1 and CDR2 from the germline V gene are SEHNR and FQNEAQ (reference sequence). The CDR3, as DNA: TGTGCCAGCAGTCGAATGGGGACTAGAGACAATGAGCAGTTCTTC. Encoded protein: CASSRMGTRDNEQFF.

Only a few counts were recorded for this clone. CDR3 in amino acids: CATSRDSTDTQYF. DNA of the CDR3: TGTGCCACCAGCAGAGACTCCACAGATACGCAGTATTTT. The rearrangement joins TRBV15 to TRBJ2-3; D is undetermined. The CDR3 sequence is 13 residues long. Deletions cut 0 bases from V and 2 bases from J, with 3 bases between. Germline V lookup: CDR1 LNHNV, CDR2 YYDKDF (reference sequence).

The table lists this clone with a few counts. This chain joins TRBV5-4 and TRBJ2-1; D is perhaps TRBD2 (6 bases). Germline V gene data show CDR1 as SGHNT and CDR2 as YYREEE (reference sequence). The CDR3 spans 15 residues. V was shortened by 0 bases and J by 4 bases, with 11 bases between the two germline ends. CDR3: CASSLAEGLYNEQFF. As DNA, the CDR3 is TGTGCCAGCAGCTTGGCGGAGGGACTTTACAATGAGCAGTTCTTC.